This is a list of T cell receptor beta chains from one sample in a study of blood T cell repertoires in COVID-19. Clones were sequenced by immunoSEQ multiplex PCR, and TCRdb holds only the in-frame ones, with some missing. The table includes around 19,000 clones, roughly 90% detected once. Sequencing input: peripheral blood. These receptors all stem from a human donor in a cohort sampled during active COVID-19. CDR3s include the opening cysteine and the closing phenylalanine or tryptophan. Each record gives: CDR3 length, J gene, V gene, clone size, D gene, CDR3 protein, CDR3 DNA. D genes are given only for firm matches. Expanded clones get a size class; other rows say once, few or many, or leave the size out.

CDR3 length: 13
J gene: TRBJ1-2
V gene: TRBV12-3/TRBV12-4
clone size: -
D gene: -
CDR3 protein: CASSPARDYGYTF
CDR3 DNA: TGTGCCAGCAGCCCAGCCAGGGACTATGGCTACACCTTC

CDR3 length: 14
J gene: TRBJ1-1
V gene: TRBV13
clone size: -
D gene: -
CDR3 protein: CASSRYQGGLFVFF
CDR3 DNA: TGTGCCAGCAGCCGTTACCAAGGGGGTTTGTTTGTTTTCTTT

CDR3 length: 14
J gene: TRBJ1-1
V gene: TRBV4-1
clone size: -
D gene: -
CDR3 protein: CASSQGQGNTEAFF
CDR3 DNA: TGCGCCAGCAGCCAAGGACAAGGGAACACTGAAGCTTTCTTT

CDR3 length: 13
J gene: TRBJ1-5
V gene: TRBV12-3/TRBV12-4
clone size: -
D gene: -
CDR3 protein: CASSFRENQPQHF
CDR3 DNA: TGTGCCAGCAGTTTTAGGGAGAATCAGCCCCAGCATTTT

CDR3 length: 15
J gene: TRBJ2-7
V gene: TRBV5-5
clone size: -
D gene: TRBD2
CDR3 protein: CASSLTSGSQYEQYF
CDR3 DNA: TGTGCCAGCAGCTTGACTAGCGGGAGTCAGTACGAGCAGTACTTC

CDR3 length: 12
J gene: TRBJ2-2
V gene: TRBV27
clone size: -
D gene: -
CDR3 protein: CASSSLTGELFF
CDR3 DNA: TGTGCCAGCAGTTCCCTTACCGGGGAGCTGTTTTTT

CDR3 length: 14
J gene: TRBJ1-1
V gene: TRBV5-1
clone size: -
D gene: -
CDR3 protein: CASSLAPGGTEAFF
CDR3 DNA: TGCGCCAGCAGCTTGGCGCCCGGGGGCACTGAAGCTTTCTTT

CDR3 length: 13
J gene: TRBJ2-5
V gene: TRBV5-1
clone size: -
D gene: -
CDR3 protein: CASSLASPETQYF
CDR3 DNA: TGCGCCAGCAGCTTGGCCTCCCCAGAGACCCAGTACTTC

CDR3 length: 18
J gene: TRBJ1-1
V gene: TRBV18
clone size: once
D gene: TRBD1
CDR3 protein: CASSPPRTGRAWDTEAFF
CDR3 DNA: TGTGCCAGCTCACCTCCAAGGACAGGACGGGCCTGGGACACTGAAGCTTTCTTT

CDR3 length: 16
J gene: TRBJ2-1
V gene: TRBV30
clone size: -
D gene: TRBD2
CDR3 protein: CAWMKAGLSSYNEQFF
CDR3 DNA: TGTGCCTGGATGAAAGCGGGGCTTAGCTCCTACAATGAGCAGTTCTTC